Sequencing of this T cell receptor beta chain was carried out in a study of radiotherapy plus CTLA-4 blockade in lung cancer. Study-wide points: Response, reportedly, was best predicted by interferon-beta along with early blood T cell clone dynamics. TCR clones of tumor origin grew in blood after radiotherapy plus ipilimumab.

Patients had chemo-refractory metastatic non-small-cell lung cancer and received focal radiation plus CTLA-4 blockade that used ipilimumab. Concerning this clone: The antigen remains unidentified.

Germline lookup yields CDR1 MNHEY and CDR2 SMNVEV (reference sequence). This CDR3 has 15 residues. V lost 3 bases to trimming and J lost 4 bases, with 16 bases between them. The data were produced by immunoSEQ multiplex PCR, yet TCRdb's version contains in-frame clones alone and is incomplete. The sample includes about 70,000 clones, around 77% of them seen just once. The source is a human donor with non-small cell lung cancer whose response to radiotherapy plus ipilimumab could not be evaluated. Some clones in this sample may be carry-over from other donors' samples. The chain recombines TRBV27 with TRBJ2-7; tentatively, D is TRBD1 (6 bases). The input for sequencing was peripheral blood, taken from a patient treated with radiotherapy plus ipilimumab. CDR3: CASSFRPGHGYEQYF. In DNA, the CDR3 is TGTGCCAGCAGTTTTCGACCGGGACACGGATACGAGCAGTACTTC.